This T cell receptor (beta chain) was profiled in a study of T cells expressing NK-cell markers. The study's findings and limits: Unclear, still, was the HCMV specificity of the expanded NKG2C+ T cell clones.

TCRdb reprocessed the 5' RACE reads, with one entry per CDR3 protein and no DNA. The record lists about 370,000 distinct CDR3 sequences, of which the ten most abundant hold 9.5% to 12%. In regard to this clonotype: Its antigen is unidentified.

The sample was blood T cells: a sorted CD56 or NKG2C T cell subset, CD4+ or CD8+ T cells, or bulk PBMC T cells (not recorded which). This receptor was taken from a woman between 50 and 59 years old in good health.

This CDR3 is CASSPRQKNIQYF. The chain combines TRBV12-3 or TRBV12-4 with TRBJ2-4; with no DNA, the TCRdb D assignment of TRBD1 cannot be verified. The CDR3 totals 13 residues.